This T cell receptor (beta chain) was captured in a study of T-cell memory formation after mild COVID-19. Findings of the study overall: For second-wave clones that peaked at day 37, SARS-CoV-2 specificity went unverified. Researchers found some responding clones in pre-infection memory, a sign that cross-reactive memory joined.

Germline CDR1 MNHEY, CDR2 SVGAGI. Trimming cost V 1 base and J 5 bases; bases outside gene matches: 13. This CDR3 is built from 17 residues. Via MiXCR, TCRdb re-called the 5' RACE reads, giving one row per CDR3 protein. This table has 85,000 to 120,000 distinct CDR3 sequences, about a sixth appearing once. In the case of this clonotype: The antigen is undetermined.

The J gene is TRBJ1-2, the V gene TRBV6-5; 7 bases match TRBD1. The TCR sequence derives from an adult woman who had mild COVID-19 (a few samples of this study predate the infection). Cell type and time point are not known. Input material: PBMCs or a T cell subset sorted from them (not recorded which). The CDR3 DNA sequence: TGTGCCAGCAGTTACTATCTCGGGACAGCAATGAGTTATGGCTACACCTTC. Its protein product is CASSYYLGTAMSYGYTF.